This T cell receptor (beta chain) originates from a study of blood T cell repertoires in COVID-19. Whole-study context: Sites across the United States, Italy and Spain contributed samples from acute and convalescent COVID-19. Nucleic acid was either cDNA or gDNA, and it came from T cells, B-cell-depleted T cells, or PBMCs.

Authors' analysis steps: Amplification of reference gene primers was used by the study to estimate nucleated cell counts. Sequencing was performed with immunoSEQ multiplex PCR; in TCRdb, only in-frame clones are kept and a portion is missing. That table supplies the V and J calls and clone size; D and trimming were determined from the DNA. Counted here are 300,000 to 450,000 clones, around 90% occurring once; the ten biggest clones make up 2.5% to 3.5%. V dropped 4 bases and J dropped 7 bases, with 9 bases sitting between them. CDR1 is SGHRS, CDR2 YFSETQ, per germline. CDR3 length: 13 amino acids. The sample comprised peripheral blood. J is TRBJ1-6 and V is TRBV5-1, with D uncertain. The clonotype was recovered from a human donor in a cohort sampled during active COVID-19. The DNA for the CDR3 is TGCGCCAGCAGCCCGGCGGGGAATTCACCCCTCCACTTT. Its translation is CASSPAGNSPLHF. The full variable domain, rest sourced from reference TRBV5-1 and TRBJ1-6, is KAGVTQTPRYLIKTRGQQVTLSCSPISGHRSVSWYQQTPGQGLQFLFEYFSETQRNKGNFPGRFSGRQFSNSRSEMNVSTLELGDSALYLCASSPAGNSPLHFGNGTRLTVT.